This T cell receptor beta chain emerged from a study of blood T cell repertoires in COVID-19. Clones were read by immunoSEQ multiplex PCR, and TCRdb kept only the in-frame ones, dropping some. The sample comprises 150,000 or so clones, 80% to 90% of which are singletons, and around 16% rests with the top ten. Looked up from germline, CDR1 is MNHNY and CDR2 is SVGAGI (reference sequence). The CDR3 consists of 14 residues. V lost 6 bases to trimming and J lost 0 bases, with 9 bases between them. This clone was seen only a few times. This chain joins TRBV6-6 and TRBJ1-5; D is possibly TRBD1 (5 bases). The sequencing input was peripheral blood. The TCR sequence derives from a woman aged 40-49 years with acute or convalescent COVID-19. CDR3 bases: TGTGCCAGCAGGGACACCTATAGCAATCAGCCCCAGCATTTT. Translating gives CASRDTYSNQPQHF.